Presented here are 29 T cell receptor beta chains from one specimen sequenced in a study of T cell responses to AZD1222 COVID-19 vaccine. Sequenced by immunoSEQ multiplex PCR; TCRdb stores in-frame clones only, minus some. The profile covers 100,000 or so clones, with more than 75% appearing a single time and 4% to 4.5% taken by the ten largest. The sequences come from peripheral blood, collected on day 0 of MenACWY control vaccination. The receptors were gathered from an adult in good health.

The J gene is TRBJ1-2, the V gene TRBV29-1; D uncertain. The CDR3 length is 11 residues. CDR1 is SQVTM and CDR2 is ANQGSEA in the germline V gene. Trimming shortened V by 8 bases and J by 6 bases, and 13 bases separated the two germline ends. This CDR3 reads CSLRTEDGYTF. CDR3 bases: TGCAGCCTCCGGACGGAGGATGGCTACACCTTC.

V and J are TRBV9 and TRBJ2-2, with 7 bases fitting TRBD2. Unmatched junction bases numbered 5, after V lost 3 bases and J lost 6 bases. This CDR3 is built from 14 residues. The germline gives CDR1 SGDLS, CDR2 YYNGEE. CDR3 nucleotides: TGTGCCAGCAGCGCGGGAAGCGGGGCCGGGGAGCTGTTTTTT. This gives the protein CASSAGSGAGELFF.

V and J are TRBV10-3 and TRBJ2-5, with 9 bases aligning to TRBD2. Germline V gene sequence: CDR1 ENHRY, CDR2 SYGVKD. V shed 6 bases, J shed 1 base, and the junction held 6 bases outside the gene matches. The CDR3 covers 15 residues. CDR3 region: CAISQAGGVQETQYF. CDR3 coding DNA: TGTGCCATCAGCCAAGCGGGAGGAGTCCAAGAGACCCAGTACTTC.

The chain joins TRBV4-1 to TRBJ1-6; D may be TRBD1 (5 bases). CDR1 is MGHRA, CDR2 YSYEKL, per germline. The V gene lost 0 bases and the J gene lost 2 bases, with 14 bases spanning the gap. This CDR3 region has 18 residues. For the CDR3, the DNA is TGCGCCAGCAGCCAAGAAGGGGTTGGGGGAACCTATAATTCACCCCTCCACTTT. This translates into CASSQEGVGGTYNSPLHF.

The rearrangement joins TRBV6-5 to TRBJ2-7, with TRBD2 matching 10 bases. The length of the CDR3 is 14 residues. Trimming removed 2 bases from V and 6 bases from J; junction bases left unmatched: 4. From germline, CDR1 is MNHEY and CDR2 SVGAGI. CDR3 amino acids: CASSYGTSVREQYF. The CDR3 DNA reads TGTGCCAGCAGTTACGGGACTAGCGTTCGCGAGCAGTACTTC.

This clone is deemed medium-sized. The CDR3 loop reads CASSLAASTGELFF. CDR3 coding DNA: TGTGCCAGCAGCTTAGCAGCTAGCACCGGGGAGCTGTTTTTT. The chain carries TRBV7-6 and TRBJ2-2, with D uncertain. CDR1 and CDR2 from the germline V gene are SGHVS and FNYEAQ. The CDR3 loop spans 14 amino acids. V lost 0 bases, J lost 4 bases, and 6 bases lay in between.

The chain combines TRBV3-1 (or the pseudogene TRBV3-2) with TRBJ1-2, with a tentative D call TRBD1 (5 bases). Germline V gives CDR1 LGHDT, CDR2 YNNKEL (reference sequence). The V gene lost 4 bases and the J gene lost 3 bases, with 24 bases spanning the gap. The CDR3 sequence is 18 residues long. For the CDR3, the DNA is TGTGCCAGCAGCCCAGTAGTTAGGGCTCCGGCCAGGGACTATGGCTACACCTTC. Translating it yields CASSPVVRAPARDYGYTF.

This rearrangement joins TRBV18 to TRBJ1-3; the D is unclear. Trimming cost V 1 base and J 2 bases, with 9 bases left between them. Germline lookup yields CDR1 KGHSH and CDR2 LQKENI. The CDR3 is 15 residues long. This CDR3 reads CASSPQGAAGNTIYF. CDR3 sequence (DNA): TGTGCCAGCTCACCACAGGGCGCTGCTGGAAACACCATATATTTT.

The chain carries TRBV5-1 and TRBJ2-7; 10 bases match TRBD1. With 2 bases clipped from V and 7 bases from J, the junction kept 15 bases outside the gene matches. Germline CDR1 is SGHRS and CDR2 is YFSETQ. The CDR3 runs 17 residues. The CDR3 nucleotides are TGCGCCAGCAGCTTCAGCCCCCAGGGACAGGGGCGCGGGGAGCAGTACTTC. Amino acid sequence: CASSFSPQGQGRGEQYF.

In regard to this clone: In the same sample, other DNA sequences code for this CDR3. V is TRBV6-2 or TRBV6-3 and J is TRBJ1-5; 9 nucleotides agree with TRBD1. V was clipped by 0 bases and J by 4 bases; unmatched bases: 1. The CDR3 covers 15 residues. Germline V gene lookup returns CDR1 MNHEY and CDR2 SVGEGT. The CDR3 DNA follows: TGTGCCAGCAGTTACTCGGGACAGGGTAATCAGCCCCAGCATTTT. As protein: CASSYSGQGNQPQHF.

V gene TRBV5-1 combines with J gene TRBJ1-3; no clear D gene. Trimming stripped 4 bases from V and 0 bases from J, with 11 bases between. Germline V gene lookup returns CDR1 SGHRS and CDR2 YFSETQ. The CDR3 has 15 amino acids. This chain's CDR3 is CASSRTDNSGNTIYF. DNA for the CDR3: TGCGCCAGCAGCCGAACAGACAACTCTGGAAACACCATATATTTT.

The J gene is TRBJ1-1, the V gene TRBV20-1; perhaps TRBD1 as D (6 bases). The germline V gene encodes CDR1 DFQATT and CDR2 SNEGSKA (reference sequence). This CDR3 comprises 11 residues. The V end lost 1 base, the J end lost 8 bases, and 8 bases lay between the germline ends. CDR3 in DNA: TGCAGTGCTAGAGCCCAGGGGGAAGCTTTCTTT. It is translated as CSARAQGEAFF.

The rearrangement joins TRBV18 to TRBJ2-1; no clear D gene. This CDR3 region has 14 residues. Trimming shortened V by 1 base and J by 1 base, and 5 bases separated the two germline ends. From germline, CDR1 is KGHSH and CDR2 LQKENI. The CDR3 DNA follows: TGTGCCAGCTCACCACTCGAATCCTACAATGAGCAGTTCTTC. Residues: CASSPLESYNEQFF.

This sequence joins TRBV7-6 and TRBJ2-3; 8 positions match TRBD1. The CDR3 has 15 residues. Trimming took 1 base from V and 5 from J; bases not matched to a gene: 5. Germline-derived CDR1 and CDR2 are SGHVS and FNYEAQ. CDR3 nucleotides: TGTGCCAGCAGCTTAGGGCAGGGGGCTGAAGATACGCAGTATTTT. Translated: CASSLGQGAEDTQYF.

This rearrangement joins TRBV11-3 to TRBJ2-7; D is perhaps TRBD2 (7 bases). V was clipped by 5 bases and J by 7 bases, with 15 bases between them. CDR1 is SGHNT and CDR2 is YENEEA in the germline V gene. This CDR3 has 13 residues. The DNA for the CDR3 is TGTGCCAGCAGCCGAAGCAGGGGAGGGGAGCAGTACTTC. Residues: CASSRSRGGEQYF.

In this sample, this clone turned up a few times. V and J are TRBV11-2 and TRBJ2-4, with 8 bases matching TRBD2. Trimming took 3 bases from V and 4 from J; bases not matched to a gene: 8. The CDR3 has 16 residues. The germline V gene encodes CDR1 SGHAT and CDR2 FQNNGV. The CDR3: CASSFRGSGEKNIQYF. The CDR3 DNA reads as TGTGCCAGCAGCTTTCGGGGTAGCGGGGAAAAAAACATTCAGTACTTC.

CDR3 DNA: TGTGCCAGCAGTGAAAGGCGGGGGAACTATGGCTACACCTTC. It is translated as CASSERRGNYGYTF. The rearrangement uses TRBV6-1 and TRBJ1-2; a possible D gene is TRBD1 (5 bases). From germline, CDR1 is MNHNS and CDR2 SASEGT. CDR3 length: 14 residues. The ends were cut back, 2 bases at V and 2 bases at J, with 9 bases in the middle.

CDR3 in amino acids: CASSQDPGDTQYF. Written as DNA, the CDR3 is TGTGCCAGCAGCCAAGATCCGGGCGATACGCAGTATTTT. This sequence joins TRBV3-1 (or the pseudogene TRBV3-2) and TRBJ2-3; D ambiguous. Germline CDR1 and CDR2: LGHDT and YNNKEL (reference sequence). Trimming shortened V by 0 bases and J by 6 bases, and 7 bases separated the two germline ends. This CDR3 region has 13 residues.

This clone was observed a few times. Sequence at one end of the junction differs from germline and may be a read error. This chain connects TRBV12-3 or TRBV12-4 to TRBJ1-3; TRBD1 is a possible D gene (6 bases). This CDR3 spans 12 amino acids. The DNA of the CDR3 is TGTGCCAGCAGCTTCGGGGGGACATTTTTGCATTTT. Amino acids: CASSFGGTFLHF.

This clone was seen just once. The chain is built from TRBV7-2 and TRBJ2-7; either TRBD1 or TRBD2 may supply D (5 bases each). The CDR3 loop spans 15 amino acids. Trimming left V 3 bases short and J 3 bases short, with 15 bases between. Germline CDR1 SGHTA, CDR2 FQGNSA. CDR3 residues: CASSLVEGMGYEQYF. In DNA form, the CDR3 reads TGTGCCAGCAGCTTGGTAGAGGGGATGGGCTACGAGCAGTACTTC.

This chain links TRBV7-2 with TRBJ1-2; possibly TRBD1 for D (6 bases). CDR1 SGHTA and CDR2 FQGNSA come from the germline V gene. The V end was cut by 5 bases, the J end by 5 bases, with 15 bases between. This CDR3 spans 14 amino acids. As DNA, the CDR3 is TGTGCCAGCAGCCAAATACAGGGAGGATATGGCTACACCTTC. Protein product: CASSQIQGGYGYTF.

This clone was counted between two and nine times. The V and J genes are TRBV6-6 and TRBJ1-1; D not certain. Per the germline V gene, CDR1 is MNHNY and CDR2 is SVGAGI (reference sequence). The CDR3 loop spans 15 amino acids. Trimming stripped 0 bases from V and 4 bases from J, with 12 bases between. The CDR3 nucleotides read TGTGCCAGCAGTTACTCCACCCCGCGGAGCACTGAAGCTTTCTTT. Translated: CASSYSTPRSTEAFF.

The chain has TRBV30 and TRBJ2-7; weak D call: TRBD1 (5 bases). The CDR3 loop spans 13 amino acids. Per the germline V gene, CDR1 is GTSNPN and CDR2 is SVGIG (reference sequence). V was shortened by 4 bases and J by 2 bases, with 12 bases between the two germline ends. The CDR3 DNA is TGTGCCTGGACCCCAGACAGTCCCTACGAGCAGTACTTC. Protein product: CAWTPDSPYEQYF.

This sequence joins TRBV2 and TRBJ1-1; TRBD1 is a possible D gene (5 bases). CDR1 and CDR2 (germline): SNHLY, FYNNEI. V was cut by 6 bases and J by 8 bases, with 16 bases left in between. The CDR3 extends over 13 amino acids. CDR3 DNA: TGTGCCAGCAGAGAGACAGCTGTTACAGAAGCTTTCTTT. Translated: CASRETAVTEAFF.

The rearrangement links TRBV11-3 to TRBJ2-3, with D unresolved. Trimming took off 1 base at V and 0 bases at J, with 8 bases between the two ends. The germline gives CDR1 SGHNT, CDR2 YENEEA. This CDR3 has 15 amino acids. Here the CDR3 reads CASSLGATSTDTQYF. DNA for the CDR3: TGTGCCAGCAGCTTAGGCGCCACTAGCACAGATACGCAGTATTTT.

The CDR3 region has the DNA TGCGCCAGCAGCTTGGAGGGACAGGGAGGAATCACTGAAGCTTTCTTT. Amino acids: CASSLEGQGGITEAFF. This sequence joins TRBV5-1 and TRBJ1-1; 9 bases line up with TRBD1. This CDR3 is built from 16 residues. The V and J ends lost 0 bases and 4 bases, in that order; junction bases with no gene match: 7. Germline V CDR1 and CDR2: SGHRS, YFSETQ.

The chain joins TRBV2 to TRBJ1-1; D call uncertain. The CDR3 has 14 residues. Germline CDR1 and CDR2: SNHLY and FYNNEI. V was shortened by 8 bases and J by 0 bases, with 13 bases between the two germline ends. This CDR3 reads CASQVSPMNTEAFF. In DNA, the CDR3 is TGTGCCAGCCAGGTATCCCCGATGAACACTGAAGCTTTCTTT.

The count of this clone is one. The rearrangement links TRBV5-4 to TRBJ1-5; no clear D. V was pared by 0 bases and J by 7 bases, with 8 bases between. There are 13 residues in the CDR3. Germline V CDR1 and CDR2: SGHNT, YYREEE (reference sequence). The CDR3 DNA is TGTGCCAGCAGCTTGGGCCGGGAACAGCCCCAGCATTTT. Translation: CASSLGREQPQHF. Using reference TRBV5-4 and TRBJ1-5 for the parts outside the CDR3, the full variable domain is ETGVTQSPTHLIKTRGQQVTLRCSSQSGHNTVSWYQQALGQGPQFIFQYYREEENGRGNFPPRFSGLQFPNYSSELNVNALELDDSALYLCASSLGREQPQHFGDGTRLSIL.

V and J are TRBV9 and TRBJ1-1; 7 nucleotides agree with TRBD1. Germline CDR1 reads SGDLS; CDR2 reads YYNGEE. With 0 bases clipped from V and 0 bases from J, the junction kept 5 bases outside the gene matches. This CDR3 has 16 amino acids. CDR3 DNA sequence: TGTGCCAGCAGCGTAGAAGGGACAGCGTTGAACACTGAAGCTTTCTTT. This sequence encodes CASSVEGTALNTEAFF.